The TCR beta chain described here comes from a study of cytomegalovirus exposure and HLA in healthy donors. 13 Jbeta primers and 60 Vbeta primers were used for the PCR. Some clones are missing from TCRdb's copy, which holds only in-frame ones; the method was immunoSEQ multiplex PCR. This sample has some 200,000 clones, with about two thirds found just once. Germline V gene lookup returns CDR1 LGHNA and CDR2 YSLEER. CDR3 length: 17 amino acids. The V and J ends lost 4 bases and 3 bases respectively, with 21 bases between them. The clonotype was recovered from a man aged 35 to 55 in good health and CMV-seropositive. V usage is TRBV4-3 and J usage is TRBJ1-2; unclear D gene. The sequencing input was PBMCs. In DNA, the CDR3 is TGCGCCAGCAGCCTCTCTCTTCCCCAACTGGGAGACTATGGCTACACCTTC. It is translated as CASSLSLPQLGDYGYTF.